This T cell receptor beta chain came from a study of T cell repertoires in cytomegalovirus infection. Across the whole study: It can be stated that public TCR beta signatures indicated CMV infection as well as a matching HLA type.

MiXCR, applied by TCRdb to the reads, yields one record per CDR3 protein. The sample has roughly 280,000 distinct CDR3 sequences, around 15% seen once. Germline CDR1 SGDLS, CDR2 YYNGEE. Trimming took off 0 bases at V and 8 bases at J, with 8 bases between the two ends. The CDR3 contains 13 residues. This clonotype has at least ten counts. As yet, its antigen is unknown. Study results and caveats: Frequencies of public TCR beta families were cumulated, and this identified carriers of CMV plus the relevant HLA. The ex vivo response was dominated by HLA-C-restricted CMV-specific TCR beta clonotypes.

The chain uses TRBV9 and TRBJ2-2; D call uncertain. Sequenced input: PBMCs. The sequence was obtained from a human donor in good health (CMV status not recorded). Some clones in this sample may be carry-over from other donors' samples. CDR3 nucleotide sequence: TGTGCCAGCAGCGTAGAAGTTGTGGGGGAGCTGTTTTTT. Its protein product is CASSVEVVGELFF.